Detailed here is one T cell receptor beta chain. This specimen includes other DNA sequences encoding the same CDR3. Trimming pared 5 bases from V and 6 bases from J, leaving 10 bases between. Germline V gene lookup returns CDR1 SGHTA and CDR2 FQGNSA. The CDR3 runs 13 residues. The data stem from a study of shared clonotypes between healthy human individuals. Assay runs were performed at deep level. Sequencing was performed with immunoSEQ multiplex PCR; in TCRdb, only in-frame clones are kept and a portion is missing. The sample records 2 million to 3 million clones, more than 90% being singletons. Those who donated, Caucasian adults without exception, all lived in Nashville, Tennessee.

Sequencing was done on a sample of naive CD4+ T cells sorted from blood. As for subset: CD45RA+ positively selected. The rearrangement joins TRBV7-2 to TRBJ2-2; D is unresolved. The TCR originated in a man aged 18 to 30 in good health. CDR3 nucleotides: TGTGCCAGCAGCCTGGGTCCGCCCGGGGAGCTGTTTTTT. Encoded protein: CASSLGPPGELFF.